This entry lists 5 T cell receptor beta chains sequenced from one sample in a study of glioma-infiltrating T cells. The iRepertoire nested amplicon-rescue multiplex PCR amplified TCR alpha and beta CDR3s from RNA. TCRdb reprocessed the multiplex PCR reads via MiXCR and lists one record per CDR3 protein. The table lists roughly 200,000 distinct CDR3 sequences, about 32% of them singletons. The sample taken for sequencing was glioma tissue, nonneoplastic brain tissue, or PBMCs (not recorded which). The receptors derive from a human donor with low-grade glioma or glioblastoma, undergoing nonglioma brain surgery, or in good health (not recorded which).

Comments on this clonotype: A read error may be the cause here, since a much bigger clone is one base away. The chain links TRBV28 to TRBJ2-1; maybe TRBD2 (5 bases). Near its end, the DNA agrees better with TRBJ2-7, so the J call may be wrong. From germline, CDR1 is MDHEN and CDR2 SYDVKM. The CDR3 has 12 amino acids. The CDR3 bases are TGTGCCAGTTGGGCTGAGGGCAATGAGCAGTACTTC. Translating gives CASWAEGNEQYF.

A few counts support this clonotype. The chain has TRBV4-1 and TRBJ2-1; D unclear. The germline V gene has CDR1 MGHRA and CDR2 YSYEKL. Deletions cut 0 bases from V and 0 bases from J, with 12 bases between. CDR3 length: 17 residues. The CDR3 sequence: CASSQDGAVSSYNEQFF. CDR3 nucleotide sequence: TGCGCCAGCAGCCAAGATGGCGCAGTGAGCTCCTACAATGAGCAGTTCTTC.

This clonotype has a count of ten or more. The chain uses TRBV19 and TRBJ1-2, with 11 bases matching TRBD1. The CDR3 contains 14 residues. V lost 8 bases to trimming and J lost 7 bases; unmatched junction nucleotides: 9. In germline, CDR1 is LNHDA, CDR2 SQIVND (reference sequence). The CDR3 region has the DNA TGTGCCAGTCATACCGGACAGGGGGCGGGTGGCTACACCTTC. Amino acid sequence: CASHTGQGAGGYTF.

The table lists this clonotype with many counts. The chain couples TRBV7-9 to TRBJ1-2; D call uncertain. V gave up 8 bases and J gave up 0 bases, with 10 bases separating them. From germline, CDR1 is SEHNR and CDR2 FQNEAQ (reference sequence). The length of the CDR3 is 13 residues. CDR3 sequence reads: CASSREANYGYTF. CDR3 in DNA: TGTGCCAGCTCCCGAGAAGCTAACTATGGCTACACCTTC.

Points on this clonotype: A much larger clone differs from this one at a single base, so this may be a read error. This chain links TRBV18 with TRBJ1-5; TRBD1 matches at 7 bases. The CDR3 sequence is 15 residues long. Germline CDR1 reads KGHSH; CDR2 reads LQKENI. CDR3 in DNA: TGTGCCAGCTCACCAAATCAGGGGGTCAATCAGCTCCAGCATTTT. Protein: CASSPNQGVNQLQHF.